This TCR beta chain originates from a study of blood T cell repertoires in COVID-19. The CDR3 runs to 12 residues. V was pared by 8 bases and J by 3 bases, with 10 bases between. Looked up from germline, CDR1 is SQVTM and CDR2 is ANQGSEA. In the authors' methods: How many nucleated cells were present was estimated from reference gene primer amplification. The table came from immunoSEQ multiplex PCR; TCRdb's copy has only in-frame clones and leaves some out. That table is the source of V, J and clone size, and D and trimming were worked out from the DNA. The sample lists about 290,000 clones; roughly 91% were seen once.

This clonotype originated in a woman aged 25 to 45 with COVID-19, enrolled during active disease. The sequencing input was peripheral blood. The V gene is TRBV29-1, the J gene TRBJ2-2; D is ambiguous. CDR3 loop: CSSLRDTGELFF. In DNA, the CDR3 is TGCAGCTCACTCCGGGACACCGGGGAGCTGTTTTTT.